The 19 T cell receptor beta chains reported below all come from one sample, sequenced in a study of identifying expanded T cells in peripheral blood. TCRdb keeps only in-frame clones here, not all; method: immunoSEQ multiplex PCR. The repertoire holds 95,000 to 150,000 clones, about four fifths seen once, with over 3% in the top ten. Sequenced material: blood. The receptors were gathered from a person between 18 and 75 years old in good health.

This clone has a handful of counts. The chain links TRBV4-2 to TRBJ2-7; D unclear. The V end was cut by 1 base, the J end by 9 bases, with 10 bases between. Germline assignment: CDR1 LGHNA and CDR2 YNFKEQ. The CDR3 contains 12 residues. In DNA, the CDR3 is TGTGCCAGCAGCCAAGTCAGTGGGTGGCAGTACTTC. It yields the protein CASSQVSGWQYF.

This chain links TRBV7-9 with TRBJ1-2; D unclear. This CDR3 region has 12 residues. The germline V gene has CDR1 SEHNR and CDR2 FQNEAQ (reference sequence). V was pared by 5 bases and J by 6 bases, with 10 bases between. The CDR3 loop reads CASSAMGNGYTF. The DNA of the CDR3 is TGTGCCAGCAGCGCCATGGGGAATGGCTACACCTTC.

A single count supports this clone. The chain carries TRBV14 and TRBJ1-5; no clear D. Trimming removed 0 bases from V and 3 bases from J, with 12 bases in between. Germline loops: CDR1 SGHDN, CDR2 FVKESK. The CDR3 extends over 16 amino acids. The CDR3 sequence is CASSQDGAGHNQPQHF. In nucleotides, the CDR3 is TGTGCCAGCAGCCAAGATGGTGCAGGCCACAATCAGCCCCAGCATTTT.

This chain joins TRBV10-3 and TRBJ2-7; no definite D call. The V and J ends lost 5 bases and 3 bases respectively, with 11 bases between them. The CDR3 consists of 13 residues. Germline V gene lookup returns CDR1 ENHRY and CDR2 SYGVKD. This chain's CDR3 is CAISSVGGYEQYF. CDR3 sequence (DNA): TGTGCCATCAGTTCGGTCGGCGGCTACGAGCAGTACTTC.

The rearrangement joins TRBV18 to TRBJ1-4; 9 positions agree with TRBD1. V lost 6 bases, J lost 5 bases, and 1 base stayed unmatched. The CDR3 has 13 residues. Germline V gives CDR1 KGHSH, CDR2 LQKENI. The CDR3, as DNA: TGTGCCAGCTCCGGGACAGGGAATGAAAAACTGTTTTTT. Its translation: CASSGTGNEKLFF.

Details on this clone: The junction departs from germline at one end; a sequencing error may be responsible. The chain recombines TRBV9 with TRBJ1-4; D is undetermined. Per the germline V gene, CDR1 is SGDLS and CDR2 is YYNGEE. This CDR3 is 14 amino acids long. CDR3 protein: CASSVSAHNEKLFF. CDR3 bases: TGTGCCAGCAGCGTCAGCGCCCATAATGAGAAACTGTTTTTT.

The J gene is TRBJ1-2, the V gene TRBV5-1; 9 nucleotides agree with TRBD1. J lost 2 bases, V lost 4 bases, and 18 bases had no gene match. Per germline, CDR1 SGHRS and CDR2 YFSETQ. This CDR3 comprises 19 residues. CDR3 region: CASSHNPGQGKLSNYGYTF. The CDR3 DNA sequence: TGCGCCAGCAGCCACAACCCGGGACAGGGTAAACTATCGAACTATGGCTACACCTTC.

The rearrangement links TRBV7-2 to TRBJ2-1; D possibly corresponds to TRBD1 (7 bases). Germline lookup yields CDR1 SGHTA and CDR2 FQGNSA. V lost 3 bases and J 4 bases, leaving 19 bases between the germline ends. The CDR3 has 17 amino acids. For the CDR3, the DNA is TGTGCCAGCAGCTTCCGTGGAGGGGGCGTAGGGTACAATGAGCAGTTCTTC. Translation gives CASSFRGGGVGYNEQFF.

The genes are TRBV11-2 and TRBJ1-3; possibly TRBD1 for D (5 bases). Trimming took 5 bases from V and 1 from J, leaving 15 bases between them. CDR1 is SGHAT, CDR2 FQNNGV, per germline. CDR3 length: 16 residues. In nucleotides, the CDR3 is TGTGCCAGCAGCCCAATCACGGGGGGATCTGGAAACACCATATATTTT. It translates to CASSPITGGSGNTIYF.

The chain recombines TRBV4-3 with TRBJ2-5; D gene uncertain. Germline V gives CDR1 LGHNA, CDR2 YSLEER. The ends were cut back, 1 base at V and 7 bases at J, with 10 bases in the middle. This CDR3 contains 13 residues. Here the CDR3 DNA reads TGCGCCAGCAGCCAAGGCAGGATGGGGACCCAGTACTTC. Translating it yields CASSQGRMGTQYF.

The J gene is TRBJ2-7, the V gene TRBV2, with no clear D. The CDR3 extends over 10 amino acids. Germline V lookup: CDR1 SNHLY, CDR2 FYNNEI. Trimming removed 5 bases from V and 10 bases from J, with 9 bases in between. The CDR3 coding sequence is TGTGCCAGCAGTAAGGCCAACCAGTACTTC. Amino acid sequence: CASSKANQYF. The full variable domain, rest sourced from reference TRBV2 and TRBJ2-7, is EPEVTQTPSHQVTQMGQEVILRCVPISNHLYFYWYRQILGQKVEFLVSFYNNEISEKSEIFDDQFSVERPDGSNFTLKIRSTKLEDSAMYFCASSKANQYFGPGTRLTVT.

As regards this clone: The sample contains more than one DNA sequence encoding this CDR3. CDR3 sequence (DNA): TGTGCCAGCAGCCTCAGCGGCACTGAAGCTTTCTTT. It codes for CASSLSGTEAFF. The gene calls are TRBV7-9 and TRBJ1-1; D uncertain. Germline V lookup: CDR1 SEHNR, CDR2 FQNEAQ (reference sequence). The CDR3 totals 12 residues. V was pared by 5 bases and J by 4 bases, with 8 bases between.

The chain employs TRBV15 and TRBJ1-4; 8 bases fit TRBD1. Per the germline V gene, CDR1 is LNHNV and CDR2 is YYDKDF (reference sequence). Trimming at V came to 0 bases and at J to 15 bases, leaving 3 bases not matched to a gene. The CDR3 sequence is 12 residues long. The CDR3 nucleotides are TGTGCCACCAGCAGAGAACAGGGGGAATTGTTTTTT. It yields the protein CATSREQGELFF.

The genes are TRBV9 and TRBJ2-3; TRBD2 aligns across 7 bases. The CDR3 spans 16 residues. Germline V gene lookup returns CDR1 SGDLS and CDR2 YYNGEE. V was pared by 3 bases and J by 0 bases, with 7 bases of the junction left unmatched. CDR3 DNA: TGTGCCAGCAGCGCACTTGGGGGGGAGAGCACAGATACGCAGTATTTT. This translates into CASSALGGESTDTQYF.

The chain combines TRBV6-4 with TRBJ1-2, with D uncertain. Trimming stripped 3 bases from V and 10 bases from J, with 9 bases between. CDR1 and CDR2 from the germline V gene are MRHNA and SNTAGT. This CDR3 region has 11 residues. The DNA for the CDR3 is TGTGCCAGCAGTGAGGCGGGAGTCTACACCTTC. Protein: CASSEAGVYTF.

The gene calls are TRBV7-3 and TRBJ1-1, with D uncertain. Trimming pared 2 bases from V and 1 base from J, leaving 5 bases between. The CDR3 has 13 amino acids. CDR1 is SGHTA and CDR2 is FQGTGA in the germline V gene. The CDR3 sequence: CASSLQPNTEAFF. The CDR3, as DNA: TGTGCCAGCAGCTTACAGCCGAACACTGAAGCTTTCTTT.

This clone was found once. This chain joins TRBV7-2 and TRBJ2-3; no firm D call. V was clipped by 2 bases and J by 2 bases, with 8 bases between them. The CDR3 spans 14 residues. The germline V gene encodes CDR1 SGHTA and CDR2 FQGNSA. CDR3 in amino acids: CASSLSTHTDTQYF. The CDR3 DNA is TGTGCCAGCAGCTTAAGCACACACACAGATACGCAGTATTTT.

This clone showed up just once. This CDR3 is CASSSLRPGTGGTEAFF. The CDR3 coding sequence is TGTGCCAGCAGCTCGCTTCGTCCCGGAACCGGTGGCACTGAAGCTTTCTTT. The chain links TRBV7-9 to TRBJ1-1; D ambiguous. The germline V gene has CDR1 SEHNR and CDR2 FQNEAQ (reference sequence). This CDR3 region has 17 residues. V was trimmed by 4 bases and J by 4 bases, leaving 22 bases between them. The full variable domain, in which reference TRBV7-9 and TRBJ1-1 provide the parts outside the CDR3, is DTGVSQNPRHKITKRGQNVTFRCDPISEHNRLYWYRQTLGQGPEFLTYFQNEAQLEKSRLLSDRFSAERPKGSFSTLEIQRTEQGDSAMYLCASSSLRPGTGGTEAFFGQGTRLTVV.

The chain recombines TRBV4-3 with TRBJ1-2; D perhaps matches TRBD1 (5 bases). This CDR3 region has 17 residues. Germline CDR1 and CDR2: LGHNA and YSLEER. V was trimmed by 1 base and J by 0 bases, leaving 15 bases between them. CDR3 amino acids: CASSQVWDQTANYGYTF. CDR3 coding DNA: TGCGCCAGCAGCCAAGTGTGGGACCAGACAGCTAACTATGGCTACACCTTC.